Listed here is a single T cell receptor (beta chain). Antigen specificity is unknown. The J segment lost 4 bases and the V segment lost 4 bases, leaving 3 bases of the junction unmatched. The germline V gene encodes CDR1 WNHNN and CDR2 SYGVQD (reference sequence). The CDR3 is 14 amino acids. This entry is derived from a study of T cell repertoires and HLA-DP antigens. About the study: Alloantigens: one with one groove difference and one with approximately 9 differences versus self. Points from the study as a whole: Previously undetected clones averaged approximately 34% and 48% against the two alleles respectively.

Primers targeted 54 TRBV and 13 TRBJ segments. Measured with immunoSEQ multiplex PCR; TCRdb has only the in-frame clones, and not every one. The table shows approximately 89,000 clones, with 86% occurring only once. The sequenced sample consisted of CD4+ T cells from PBMCs. This sequence joins TRBV10-1 and TRBJ2-7; 11 bases align to TRBD2. This TCR came from a man aged 50-59 years in good health and CMV-seronegative. CDR3 coding DNA: TGCGCCAGCAGTGCACTAGCGGGAGCGTACGAGCAGTACTTC. Translated: CASSALAGAYEQYF.